One sample yielded the 8 T cell receptor beta chains listed below, sequenced in a study of T cell responses to AZD1222 COVID-19 vaccine (dated by TCRdb to about 2021). According to the study, the label for this sample's time point signals: baseline before first vaccination. The sample's treatment or condition, from its label and the paper: meningococcal conjugate vaccine given as trial control. The library was generated by the immunoSEQ multiplex PCR assay. Imported from immuneACCESS, the table was reduced by TCRdb to in-frame sequences with V and J called. These copies leave out some clones; in studies compared against another copy, an unresolved V gene accounts for under half, and the cause of the remainder is not known. A total of just under 90,000 clones appear in this sample, just over 85% of them only once. The top ten constitute 10% of the sample. Here the sequenced sample was peripheral blood, taken on day 0 of MenACWY control vaccination. These receptors were taken from an adult in good health.

The chain has TRBV4-1 and TRBJ1-2; D is possibly TRBD1 (5 bases). Germline-derived CDR1 and CDR2 are MGHRA and YSYEKL. This CDR3 comprises 14 residues. V was pared by 1 base and J by 4 bases, with 10 bases between. CDR3 region: CASSQVQDPYGYTF. In DNA, the CDR3 is TGCGCCAGCAGCCAAGTACAGGATCCCTATGGCTACACCTTC.

The J gene is TRBJ1-5, the V gene TRBV5-6, with D perhaps matching TRBD1 (5 bases). This CDR3 region has 17 residues. Trimming stripped 1 base from V and 4 bases from J, with 18 bases between. The V gene's germline CDR1 is SGHDT and CDR2 YYEEEE. CDR3 protein: CASSLYRIGIANQPQHF. The CDR3 nucleotides are TGTGCCAGCAGCTTGTACAGGATCGGGATAGCAAATCAGCCCCAGCATTTT.

This chain joins TRBV5-1 and TRBJ1-5, with 9 bases lining up with TRBD1. The CDR3 length is 15 residues. The J segment lost 4 bases and the V segment lost 2 bases, leaving 4 bases of the junction unmatched. From germline, CDR1 is SGHRS and CDR2 YFSETQ. CDR3 protein: CASSFRTGENQPQHF. For the CDR3, the DNA is TGCGCCAGCAGCTTCCGGACAGGGGAGAATCAGCCCCAGCATTTT.

The chain employs TRBV6-1 and TRBJ1-1; the D gene is possibly TRBD1 (5 bases). This CDR3 is 15 amino acids long. Trimming pared 3 bases from V and 1 base from J, leaving 12 bases between. The germline V gene encodes CDR1 MNHNS and CDR2 SASEGT. The CDR3 DNA follows: TGTGCCAGCAGTGATGCGGGGACGGAGAACACTGAAGCTTTCTTT. This sequence encodes CASSDAGTENTEAFF.

The chain recombines TRBV27 with TRBJ2-7; perhaps D is TRBD1 or TRBD2 (5 bases each). This CDR3 has 13 amino acids. V lost 5 bases to trimming and J lost 6 bases, with 14 bases between them. Germline CDR1 is MNHEY and CDR2 is SMNVEV (reference sequence). The DNA for the CDR3 is TGTGCCAGCAGTCCTCTCGGGGCAGCCGAGCAGTACTTC. As protein: CASSPLGAAEQYF.

The chain joins TRBV4-3 to TRBJ2-7, with 7 positions matching TRBD1. Germline V gives CDR1 LGHNA, CDR2 YSLEER. CDR3 size: 15 residues. J was trimmed by 1 base and V by 0 bases; bases with no gene match: 3. In DNA, the CDR3 is TGCGCCAGCAGCCAAGAGACAGGGCCGTCCTACGAGCAGTACTTC. This translates into CASSQETGPSYEQYF.

This clone is termed medium-sized. The V call is TRBV4-3, the J call TRBJ1-1; D might be TRBD1 (5 bases). The CDR3 has 17 residues. Germline CDR1 reads LGHNA; CDR2 reads YSLEER. With 0 bases removed from V and 6 bases from J, the gap between germline ends came to 20 bases. The CDR3 sequence is CASSQDPPDDGAAEAFF. CDR3 in DNA: TGCGCCAGCAGCCAAGATCCCCCGGACGACGGGGCGGCTGAAGCTTTCTTT.

This chain joins TRBV3-1 (or the pseudogene TRBV3-2) and TRBJ1-3; D gene uncertain. Germline V gene sequence: CDR1 LGHDT, CDR2 YNNKEL (reference sequence). V lost 3 bases to trimming and J lost 0 bases, with 6 bases between them. CDR3 length: 14 amino acids. CDR3 nucleotide sequence: TGTGCCAGCAGCCAGCTTAACTCTGGAAACACCATATATTTT. Protein product: CASSQLNSGNTIYF.